The table lists the clone carrying this TCR beta chain with many counts. Its matching antigen is unknown. The data derive from a study of T cell repertoires in cytomegalovirus infection. Looking at the study overall: Recently described HLA-C-restricted plus well-studied HLA-B-restricted CMV epitopes were used.

TCRdb independently ran MiXCR on the reads; one entry per CDR3 protein. The sample has approximately 990,000 distinct CDR3 sequences; approximately 31% are singletons. Germline-derived CDR1 and CDR2 are SGHVS and FNYEAQ. This CDR3 has 17 amino acids. The trim removed 1 base at V and 2 bases at J, leaving 5 bases unmatched. This clonotype was obtained from a human donor in good health (CMV status not recorded). Some clones in this sample may be carry-over from other donors' samples. Sample: cultured CD8+ T cells from PBMCs, taken from culture after CMV antigen stimulation. The chain employs TRBV7-6 and TRBJ2-3, with TRBD2 identical over 11 bases. The CDR3 protein is CASSLELAGVTTDTQYF. In DNA form, the CDR3 reads TGTGCCAGCAGCTTAGAACTAGCGGGGGTAACCACAGATACGCAGTATTTT.